This paragraph covers one TCR beta chain sequence. What it binds is unknown. This sample stems from a study of T cell responses to AZD1222 COVID-19 vaccine. For the study at large: Pooled samples include second doses given at about 4 or 12 weeks. Notes on the study in general: Spike regions recognized by vaccine-associated CD4 TCRs spanned the protein, led by 160-218 and 743-854. A rise in Spike-specific TCR breadth and depth followed two AZD1222 doses. All repertoire sampling was performed exclusively after the peak T cell response.

The repertoire was sequenced with immunoSEQ multiplex PCR; TCRdb's copy has only in-frame clones and lacks some. The sample lists about 120,000 clones, almost 95% occurring once. CDR1 is SEHNR and CDR2 is FQNEAQ in the germline V gene (reference sequence). This CDR3 has 13 residues. V gave up 6 bases and J gave up 10 bases, with 18 bases separating them. The material sequenced was peripheral blood, taken on day 0 of AZD1222 vaccination. The clonotype originates from an adult in good health. The chain uses TRBV7-9 and TRBJ1-1; D is perhaps TRBD1 (5 bases). This CDR3 is CASSPIPGLGAFF. CDR3 bases: TGTGCCAGCAGTCCTATACCGGGACTAGGAGCTTTCTTT.